What follows describes a single T cell receptor (beta chain). Its antigen is undetermined. The CDR3 end shows no conserved phenylalanine or tryptophan, and so a read error is likely. CDR1 and CDR2 from the germline V gene are SNHLY and FYNNEI. This CDR3 is 14 amino acids long. Trimming shortened V by 2 bases and J by 3 bases, and 10 bases separated the two germline ends. This record belongs to a study of T cells in Graves' hyperthyroidism and ophthalmopathy. Points from the study as a whole: With a median lead of 6.5 months before onset, the model predicted ophthalmopathy.

Active moderate-to-severe ophthalmopathy, Clinical Activity Score at least 3, NOSPECS at least 4, under 3 months' duration. Source material for PBMCs was more than 7.5 ml fresh peripheral blood. The source material, RNA transcripts, was used to amplify TCR beta CDR3 regions. The HTBI primer set drove a first-round RT-PCR of the TCR CDR3. TCRdb processed the multiplex PCR reads anew with MiXCR; each CDR3 protein has one entry. This table has about half a million distinct CDR3 sequences, around a quarter appearing once. The source of this sequence is a young woman with Graves' ophthalmopathy. V and J are TRBV2 and TRBJ1-2, with D unresolved. Sequenced input: blood. CDR3 sequence (DNA): TGTGCCAGCAGTGAAAGGCAGACCTACTATGGCTACACCTTA. This encodes CASSERQTYYGYTL.